These 5 T cell receptor beta chains came from one sample sequenced in a study of graft-versus-host responses after intestinal transplantation. This table comes from immunoSEQ multiplex PCR, and its TCRdb copy is limited to in-frame clones, with some not included. The sample carries tens of thousands of clones, about 90% recorded once. Specimen: PBMCs, collected 98 days after intestinal transplantation. These receptors all stem from a human patient who received an intestinal transplant, so some T cells may come from the graft donor.

The table lists this clone with a count of one. The genes are TRBV9 and TRBJ2-1; no firm D call. The CDR3 consists of 16 residues. V was pared by 3 bases and J by 1 base, with 14 bases between. The germline CDR1 and CDR2 sequences are SGDLS and YYNGEE. The CDR3 sequence: CASSADLRGSYNEQFF. The CDR3 DNA reads as TGTGCCAGCAGCGCCGATCTACGCGGTTCCTACAATGAGCAGTTCTTC.

V is TRBV5-4 and J is TRBJ2-3; D unresolved. V was clipped by 0 bases and J by 4 bases, with 6 bases between them. Per germline, CDR1 SGHNT and CDR2 YYREEE (reference sequence). This CDR3 has 13 amino acids. Here the CDR3 DNA reads TGTGCCAGCAGCTTGGCCGTCTCAGATACGCAGTATTTT. Protein product: CASSLAVSDTQYF.

The chain joins TRBV19 to TRBJ2-3; D might be TRBD1 (6 bases). CDR1 is LNHDA and CDR2 is SQIVND in the germline V gene (reference sequence). This CDR3 has 14 residues. The V end lost 3 bases, the J end lost 3 bases, and 10 bases lay between the germline ends. CDR3 sequence reads: CASSMYRATDTQYF. In nucleotides, the CDR3 is TGTGCCAGTAGTATGTACAGGGCGACAGATACGCAGTATTTT.

V usage is TRBV7-3 and J usage is TRBJ2-5; D uncertain. The CDR3 covers 13 residues. Trimming removed 0 bases from V and 3 bases from J, with 5 bases in between. From germline, CDR1 is SGHTA and CDR2 FQGTGA. The CDR3 DNA is TGTGCCAGCAGCTTAACAGGGAAAGAGACCCAGTACTTC. Protein sequence: CASSLTGKETQYF. Full variable domain (remainder filled in from reference TRBV7-3 and TRBJ2-5): GAGVSQTPSNKVTEKGKYVELRCDPISGHTALYWYRQSLGQGPEFLIYFQGTGAADDSGLPNDRFFAVRPEGSVSTLKIQRTERGDSAVYLCASSLTGKETQYFGPGTRLLVL.

The CDR3 DNA sequence: TGTGCCAGTAGGAAACAGGGTAATAGCAATCAGCCCCAGCATTTT. Translation: CASRKQGNSNQPQHF. The J gene is TRBJ1-5, the V gene TRBV19; weak D call: TRBD1 (6 bases). The CDR3 length is 15 residues. The germline V and J ends were trimmed by 6 bases and 0 bases, with 12 bases remaining between them. In germline, CDR1 is LNHDA, CDR2 SQIVND (reference sequence).